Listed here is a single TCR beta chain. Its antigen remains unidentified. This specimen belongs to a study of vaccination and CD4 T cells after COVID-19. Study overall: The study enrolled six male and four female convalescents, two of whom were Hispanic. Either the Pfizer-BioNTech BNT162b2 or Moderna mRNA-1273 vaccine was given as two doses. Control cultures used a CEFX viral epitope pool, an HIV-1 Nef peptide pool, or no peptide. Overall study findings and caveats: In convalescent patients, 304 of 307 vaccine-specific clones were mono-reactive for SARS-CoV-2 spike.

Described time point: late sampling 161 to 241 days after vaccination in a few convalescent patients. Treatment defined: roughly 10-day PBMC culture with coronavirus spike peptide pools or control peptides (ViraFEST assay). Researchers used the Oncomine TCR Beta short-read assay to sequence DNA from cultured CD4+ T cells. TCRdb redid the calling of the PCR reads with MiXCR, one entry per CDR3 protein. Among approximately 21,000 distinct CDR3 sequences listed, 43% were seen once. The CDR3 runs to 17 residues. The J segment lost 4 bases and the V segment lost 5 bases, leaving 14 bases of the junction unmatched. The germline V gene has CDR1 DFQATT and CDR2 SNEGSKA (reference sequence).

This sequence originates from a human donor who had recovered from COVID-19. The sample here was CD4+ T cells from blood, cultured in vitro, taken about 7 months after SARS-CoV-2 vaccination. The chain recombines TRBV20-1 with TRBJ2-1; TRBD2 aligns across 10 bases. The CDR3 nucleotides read TGCAGTGCTCCGGGACAACTAGCGGGAATAGCTTACAATGAGCAGTTCTTC. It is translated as CSAPGQLAGIAYNEQFF.